These 21 T cell receptor beta chains share one sample of origin, sequenced in a study of pediatric ulcerative colitis. The table came from immunoSEQ multiplex PCR; TCRdb's copy has only in-frame clones and leaves some out. The data show about 35,000 clones, roughly 77% seen once. The rectum was sampled with one to two pinch biopsies at colonoscopy. The sequenced sample consisted of gut tissue. These receptors were obtained from a boy younger than 18 with mild ulcerative colitis.

The chain is built from TRBV5-1 and TRBJ1-1; 7 bases fit TRBD1. Looked up from germline, CDR1 is SGHRS and CDR2 is YFSETQ. This CDR3 is 14 amino acids long. V lost 0 bases to trimming and J lost 5 bases; unmatched junction nucleotides: 4. This chain's CDR3 is CASSLEGAGTEAFF. The CDR3 coding sequence is TGCGCCAGCAGCTTGGAGGGGGCGGGAACTGAAGCTTTCTTT. Together with reference TRBV5-1 and TRBJ1-1, the CDR3 gives the full variable domain: KAGVTQTPRYLIKTRGQQVTLSCSPISGHRSVSWYQQTPGQGLQFLFEYFSETQRNKGNFPGRFSGRQFSNSRSEMNVSTLELGDSALYLCASSLEGAGTEAFFGQGTRLTVV.

This sequence joins TRBV7-9 and TRBJ1-2, with 8 bases fitting TRBD1. V dropped 3 bases and J dropped 3; count of bases not matched to a gene: 6. Per the germline V gene, CDR1 is SEHNR and CDR2 is FQNEAQ (reference sequence). This CDR3 contains 15 residues. CDR3 amino acids: CASSFSDRAYYGYTF. The CDR3 DNA sequence: TGTGCCAGCAGCTTCTCGGACAGGGCCTACTATGGCTACACCTTC.

The genes are TRBV7-3 and TRBJ1-2; D is uncertain. This CDR3 comprises 13 residues. V was shortened by 3 bases and J by 6 bases, with 11 bases between the two germline ends. CDR1 is SGHTA and CDR2 is FQGTGA in the germline V gene. The CDR3 reads CASSFGGGDGYTF. CDR3 DNA: TGTGCCAGCAGCTTTGGAGGTGGGGATGGCTACACCTTC.

This rearrangement joins TRBV7-6 to TRBJ1-1, with TRBD1 as a possible D gene (5 bases). V lost 2 bases to trimming and J lost 0 bases, with 13 bases between them. This CDR3 is 16 amino acids long. CDR1 and CDR2 from the germline V gene are SGHVS and FNYEAQ. Here the CDR3 reads CASSLMMGPMNTEAFF. CDR3 in DNA: TGTGCCAGCAGCTTAATGATGGGACCGATGAACACTGAAGCTTTCTTT. Looking up the rest from reference TRBV7-6 and TRBJ1-1 gives the full variable domain: GAGVSQSPRYKVTKRGQDVALRCDPISGHVSLYWYRQALGQGPEFLTYFNYEAQQDKSGLPNDRFSAERPEGSISTLTIQRTEQRDSAMYRCASSLMMGPMNTEAFFGQGTRLTVV.

The rearrangement links TRBV19 to TRBJ1-1; possibly TRBD1 for D (5 bases). V lost 3 bases, J lost 6 bases, and 5 bases lay in between. The CDR3 extends over 11 amino acids. Per germline, CDR1 LNHDA and CDR2 SQIVND (reference sequence). This CDR3 reads CASSMGAEAFF. The CDR3 coding sequence is TGTGCCAGTAGTATGGGGGCTGAAGCTTTCTTT.

This chain connects TRBV7-9 to TRBJ2-7; D is uncertain. Per germline, CDR1 SEHNR and CDR2 FQNEAQ (reference sequence). The germline V and J ends were trimmed by 1 base and 2 bases, with 12 bases remaining between them. The CDR3 contains 15 residues. CDR3 sequence reads: CASSLGYGRTYEQYF. The CDR3 DNA sequence: TGTGCCAGCAGCTTAGGTTACGGCAGGACCTACGAGCAGTACTTC.

This clone appeared a few times. The rearrangement joins TRBV29-1 to TRBJ2-7, with D tentatively TRBD1 or TRBD2 (5 bases each). The germline V gene has CDR1 SQVTM and CDR2 ANQGSEA. V was clipped by 6 bases and J by 7 bases, with 22 bases between them. The CDR3 length is 14 residues. The CDR3 loop reads CSVVGTRTFFEQYF. CDR3 in DNA: TGCAGCGTCGTCGGGACGCGGACCTTCTTTGAGCAGTACTTC.

V usage is TRBV11-3 and J usage is TRBJ1-1; D gene uncertain. The CDR3 consists of 11 residues. Germline V lookup: CDR1 SGHNT, CDR2 YENEEA. V lost 7 bases, J lost 3 bases, and 6 bases lay in between. For the CDR3, the DNA is TGTGCCAGCACCCGGGACACTGAAGCTTTCTTT. This sequence encodes CASTRDTEAFF. Filled out from reference TRBV11-3 and TRBJ1-1, the complete variable domain reads EAGVVQSPRYKIIEKKQPVAFWCNPISGHNTLYWYLQNLGQGPELLIRYENEEAVDDSQLPKDRFSAERLKGVDSTLKIQPAELGDSAVYLCASTRDTEAFFGQGTRLTVV.

This sequence joins TRBV30 and TRBJ2-7; no firm D call. This CDR3 has 13 amino acids. CDR1 is GTSNPN and CDR2 is SVGIG in the germline V gene (reference sequence). V lost 0 bases and J lost 2, with 8 bases in between. The CDR3 sequence: CAWSVVVAYEQYF. The CDR3 nucleotides are TGTGCCTGGAGTGTAGTGGTCGCCTACGAGCAGTACTTC.

This clone has just a few counts. The rearrangement uses TRBV30 and TRBJ1-2, with TRBD1 identical over 8 bases. The CDR3 extends over 14 amino acids. Germline V CDR1 and CDR2: GTSNPN, SVGIG (reference sequence). Trimming took 3 bases from V and 5 from J; bases not matched to a gene: 8. As DNA, the CDR3 is TGTGCCTGGAGCCGGGACAGGAGACCTTATGGCTACACCTTC. This sequence encodes CAWSRDRRPYGYTF.

V is TRBV2 and J is TRBJ2-2; D not resolved. Per germline, CDR1 SNHLY and CDR2 FYNNEI. The CDR3 spans 13 residues. V lost 2 bases and J 5 bases, leaving 6 bases between the germline ends. The CDR3 here is CASSEPITGELFF. CDR3 DNA sequence: TGTGCCAGCAGTGAACCCATAACCGGGGAGCTGTTTTTT.

This clone has just a few counts. V and J are TRBV2 and TRBJ1-3, with D hard to call. The CDR3 covers 13 residues. CDR1 and CDR2 (germline): SNHLY, FYNNEI. V lost 7 bases and J lost 0, with 7 bases in between. The DNA for the CDR3 is TGTGCCAGCAATAAGGACTCTGGAAACACCATATATTTT. It translates to CASNKDSGNTIYF.

This CDR3 reads CASSPGARNTIYF. In DNA, the CDR3 is TGTGCCAGCAGCCCAGGGGCTAGAAACACCATATATTTT. The chain has TRBV6-5 and TRBJ1-3; TRBD1 might be the D (6 bases). There are 13 residues in the CDR3. V lost 6 bases, J lost 5 bases, and 11 bases lay in between. Germline V CDR1 and CDR2: MNHEY, SVGAGI.

This clone was observed once. This sequence joins TRBV7-8 and TRBJ2-3; D gene unclear. Trimming took off 6 bases at V and 0 bases at J, with 13 bases between the two ends. Germline CDR1 reads SGHVS; CDR2 reads FQNEAQ. CDR3 size: 15 residues. CDR3 loop: CASSSSRLSTDTQYF. CDR3 in DNA: TGTGCCAGCAGTTCGTCCCGGCTCAGCACAGATACGCAGTATTTT. Full variable domain (rest looked up from reference TRBV7-8 and TRBJ2-3): GAGVSQSPRYKVAKRGQDVALRCDPISGHVSLFWYQQALGQGPEFLTYFQNEAQLDKSGLPSDRFFAERPEGSVSTLKIQRTQQEDSAVYLCASSSSRLSTDTQYFGPGTRLTVL.

The table lists this clone with a count of one. The chain uses TRBV14 and TRBJ1-2; maybe TRBD1 (5 bases). The germline CDR1 and CDR2 sequences are SGHDN and FVKESK. The V gene lost 5 bases and the J gene lost 2 bases, with 12 bases spanning the gap. CDR3 length equals 14 residues. CDR3 in DNA: TGTGCCAGCAGCAGCAGGGTCAGCAACTATGGCTACACCTTC. Protein product: CASSSRVSNYGYTF.

The rearrangement uses TRBV7-9 and TRBJ2-7; 11 nucleotides match TRBD1. The CDR3 covers 16 residues. CDR1 is SEHNR, CDR2 FQNEAQ, per germline (reference sequence). The junction had 6 bases not matched to a gene; V was cut back by 1 base and J by 4 bases. The CDR3 region is CASSLVWDRGSYEQYF. The CDR3 DNA reads TGTGCCAGCAGCTTAGTCTGGGACAGGGGGTCTTACGAGCAGTACTTC.

The chain carries TRBV5-4 and TRBJ1-2, with 11 bases aligning to TRBD1. CDR1 is SGHNT, CDR2 YYREEE, per germline (reference sequence). J lost 8 bases, V lost 2 bases, and 8 bases had no gene match. This CDR3 is built from 15 residues. The CDR3 DNA reads as TGTGCCAGCAGCTTATACGGACAGGGGGCCGAAGGCTACACCTTC. It is translated as CASSLYGQGAEGYTF.

The chain links TRBV6-5 to TRBJ1-2; D is unclear. Germline CDR1 MNHEY, CDR2 SVGAGI. V was cut by 1 base and J by 1 base, with 4 bases left in between. The CDR3 runs to 13 residues. The CDR3 DNA reads as TGTGCCAGCAGTTACTTTGGTAACTATGGCTACACCTTC. Amino acids: CASSYFGNYGYTF.

This chain joins TRBV30 and TRBJ1-3; TRBD1 matches at 9 bases. Trimming removed 5 bases from V and 2 bases from J; junction bases left unmatched: 1. Germline V lookup: CDR1 GTSNPN, CDR2 SVGIG (reference sequence). The CDR3 has 13 residues. The CDR3 region is CAWDRGAGNTIYF. The CDR3 DNA is TGTGCCTGGGACAGGGGGGCTGGAAACACCATATATTTT.

This sequence joins TRBV7-9 and TRBJ1-2; D ambiguous. Trimming took off 4 bases at V and 5 bases at J, with 11 bases between the two ends. There are 13 residues in the CDR3. Per germline, CDR1 SEHNR and CDR2 FQNEAQ (reference sequence). CDR3 DNA: TGTGCCAGCAGCTCGACGAAGGGATATGGCTACACCTTC. Protein sequence: CASSSTKGYGYTF.

This clone was picked up a small number of times. The V call is TRBV13, the J call TRBJ1-2; D remains ambiguous. CDR1 and CDR2 (germline): PRHDT, FYEKMQ (reference sequence). This CDR3 region has 14 residues. V was pared by 2 bases and J by 8 bases, with 15 bases between. CDR3 loop: CASSLSSQRRGYTF. DNA of the CDR3: TGTGCCAGCAGCTTAAGCTCTCAGCGGAGGGGCTACACCTTC. The full variable domain, rest sourced from reference TRBV13 and TRBJ1-2, is AAGVIQSPRHLIKEKRETATLKCYPIPRHDTVYWYQQGPGQDPQFLISFYEKMQSDKGSIPDRFSAQQFSDYHSELNMSSLELGDSALYFCASSLSSQRRGYTFGSGTRLTVV.